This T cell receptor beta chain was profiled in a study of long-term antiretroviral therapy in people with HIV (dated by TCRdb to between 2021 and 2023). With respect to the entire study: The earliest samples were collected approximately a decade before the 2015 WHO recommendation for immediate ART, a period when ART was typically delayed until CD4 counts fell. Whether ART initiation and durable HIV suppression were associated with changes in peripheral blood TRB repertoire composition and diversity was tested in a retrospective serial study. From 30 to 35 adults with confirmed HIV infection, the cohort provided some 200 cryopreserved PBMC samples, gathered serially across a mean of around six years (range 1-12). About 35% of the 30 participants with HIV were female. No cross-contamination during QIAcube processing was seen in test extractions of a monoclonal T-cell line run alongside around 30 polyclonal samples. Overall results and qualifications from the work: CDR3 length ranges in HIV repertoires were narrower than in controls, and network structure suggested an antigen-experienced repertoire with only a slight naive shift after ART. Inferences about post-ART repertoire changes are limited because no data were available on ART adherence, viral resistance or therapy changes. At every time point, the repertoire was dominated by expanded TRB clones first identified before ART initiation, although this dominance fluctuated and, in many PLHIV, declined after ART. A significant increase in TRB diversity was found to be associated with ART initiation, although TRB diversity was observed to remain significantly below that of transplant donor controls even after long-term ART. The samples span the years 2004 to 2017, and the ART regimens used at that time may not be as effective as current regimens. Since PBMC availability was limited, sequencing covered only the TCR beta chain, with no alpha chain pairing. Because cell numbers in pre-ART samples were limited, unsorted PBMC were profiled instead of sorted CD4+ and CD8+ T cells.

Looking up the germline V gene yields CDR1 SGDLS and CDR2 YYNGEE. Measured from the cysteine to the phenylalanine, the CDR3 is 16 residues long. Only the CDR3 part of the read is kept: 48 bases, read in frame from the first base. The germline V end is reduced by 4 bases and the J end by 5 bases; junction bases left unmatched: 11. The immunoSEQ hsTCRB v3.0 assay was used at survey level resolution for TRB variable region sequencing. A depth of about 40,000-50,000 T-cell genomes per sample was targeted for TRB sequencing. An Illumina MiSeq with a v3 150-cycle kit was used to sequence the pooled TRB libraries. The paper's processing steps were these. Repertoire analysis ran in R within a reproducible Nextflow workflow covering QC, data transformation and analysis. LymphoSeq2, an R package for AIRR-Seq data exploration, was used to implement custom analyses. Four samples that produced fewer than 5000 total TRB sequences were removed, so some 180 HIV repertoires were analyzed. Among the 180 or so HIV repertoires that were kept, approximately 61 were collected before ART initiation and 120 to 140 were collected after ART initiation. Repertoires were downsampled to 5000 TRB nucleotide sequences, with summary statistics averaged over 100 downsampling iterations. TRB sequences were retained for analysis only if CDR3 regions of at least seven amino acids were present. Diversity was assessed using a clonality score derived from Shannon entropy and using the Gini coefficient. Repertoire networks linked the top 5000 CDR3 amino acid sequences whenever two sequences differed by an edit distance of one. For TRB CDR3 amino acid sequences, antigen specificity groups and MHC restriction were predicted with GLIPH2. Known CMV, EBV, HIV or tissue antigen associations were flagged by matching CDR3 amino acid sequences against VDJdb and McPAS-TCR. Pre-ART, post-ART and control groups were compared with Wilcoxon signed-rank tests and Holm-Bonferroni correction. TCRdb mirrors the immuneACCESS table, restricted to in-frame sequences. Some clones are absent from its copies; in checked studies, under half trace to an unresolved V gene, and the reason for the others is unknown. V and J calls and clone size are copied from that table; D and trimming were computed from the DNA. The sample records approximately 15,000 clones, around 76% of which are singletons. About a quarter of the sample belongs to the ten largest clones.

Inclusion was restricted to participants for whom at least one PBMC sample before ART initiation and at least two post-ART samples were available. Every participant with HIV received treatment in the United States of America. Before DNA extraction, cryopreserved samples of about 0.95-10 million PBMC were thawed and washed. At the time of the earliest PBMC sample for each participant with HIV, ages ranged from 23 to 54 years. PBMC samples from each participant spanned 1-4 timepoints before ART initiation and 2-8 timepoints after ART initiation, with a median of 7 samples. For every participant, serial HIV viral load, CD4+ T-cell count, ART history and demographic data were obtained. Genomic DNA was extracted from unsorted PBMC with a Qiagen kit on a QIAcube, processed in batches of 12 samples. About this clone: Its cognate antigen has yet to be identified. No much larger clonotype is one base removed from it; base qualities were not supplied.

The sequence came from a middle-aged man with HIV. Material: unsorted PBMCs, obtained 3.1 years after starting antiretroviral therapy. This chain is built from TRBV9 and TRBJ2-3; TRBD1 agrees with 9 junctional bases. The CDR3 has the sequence CASSFTGTGYEDTQYF. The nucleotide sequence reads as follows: TGTGCCAGCAGCTTTACCGGGACAGGGTATGAAGATACGCAGTATTTT.